Described below is a single T cell receptor beta chain sequence and its context. Its target is unknown. This entry is derived from a study of cytomegalovirus exposure and HLA in healthy donors. Study at large: HLA-typed donors contributed 65 million to 95 million unique TCRs, which were held in an early data release.

CDR1 is ENHRY, CDR2 SYGVKD, per germline. Trimming stripped 2 bases from V and 6 bases from J, with 22 bases between. The CDR3 is made up of 17 amino acids. Study observations and caveats: Fewer N-insertions (relative to the approximately 700-donor mean) were reportedly seen in an Asian-associated ancestry cluster in a later analysis. An observed cluster of highly shared sequence variants was recorded as a likely sequencing artifact.

Primers: 60 Vbeta forward and 13 Jbeta reverse. Clones were sequenced by immunoSEQ multiplex PCR, and TCRdb holds only the in-frame ones, with some missing. The sample lists 150,000 to 200,000 clones, about 76% occurring once. The receptor's source is a female donor in good health and CMV-seronegative. The chain recombines TRBV10-3 with TRBJ1-1, with a tentative D call TRBD1 (5 bases). The sequenced sample consisted of PBMCs. The CDR3 here is CAISERGLGGRRAEAFF. The CDR3 coding sequence is TGTGCCATCAGTGAGCGGGGATTGGGGGGGAGAAGGGCTGAAGCTTTCTTT.